The entry that follows covers one T cell receptor (beta chain) sequence. The data are from a study of blood T cell repertoires in COVID-19. The overall study: Samples of COVID-19 (acute and convalescent) were obtained from the United States, Italy and Spain. Sources were T cells, B-cell-depleted T cells, or PBMCs; the material itself was cDNA or gDNA.

Trimming removed 2 bases from V and 7 bases from J, with 4 bases in between. The length of the CDR3 is 11 residues. Germline V gene sequence: CDR1 SGHNT, CDR2 YYREEE (reference sequence). Original processing methods: Cell counts per sample came from amplifying reference gene primers. TCRdb's table, derived via immunoSEQ multiplex PCR, lists solely in-frame clones and lacks some. V, J and clone size reflect that table, while D and trimming were determined from the DNA. Of approximately 240,000 clones listed, around 80% were seen once; the top ten hold about 5.1%. The chain couples TRBV5-4 to TRBJ2-1; D unresolved. Input material: peripheral blood. The TCR originated in a woman in her fifties or sixties who had recovered from COVID-19. Written as DNA, the CDR3 is TGTGCCAGCAGCTTAATAAATGAGCAGTTCTTC. As protein: CASSLINEQFF. The variable domain in full, with the rest retrieved from reference TRBV5-4 and TRBJ2-1, is ETGVTQSPTHLIKTRGQQVTLRCSSQSGHNTVSWYQQALGQGPQFIFQYYREEENGRGNFPPRFSGLQFPNYSSELNVNALELDDSALYLCASSLINEQFFGPGTRLTVL.